What follows are 10 T cell receptor beta chains derived from one specimen sequenced in a study of cytomegalovirus exposure and HLA in healthy donors. Assay: immunoSEQ multiplex PCR; the TCRdb copy retains only in-frame clones and omits some. The data contain around 150,000 clones, roughly 79% of them singletons. Sequencing was done on a sample of PBMCs. Every receptor here comes from a man under 40 in good health and CMV-seropositive.

The V and J genes are TRBV20-1 and TRBJ1-2; D not certain. The germline V gene has CDR1 DFQATT and CDR2 SNEGSKA (reference sequence). The CDR3 has 11 residues. Between the trimmed V and J ends, which lost 4 bases and 6 bases, there was a span of 9 bases. This chain's CDR3 is CSATPRDGYTF. Here the CDR3 DNA reads TGCAGTGCTACCCCTAGAGATGGCTACACCTTC.

The rearrangement joins TRBV5-4 to TRBJ2-1; a possible D gene is TRBD2 (6 bases). The V gene's germline CDR1 is SGHNT and CDR2 YYREEE (reference sequence). Trimming cost V 4 bases and J 2 bases, with 13 bases left between them. The CDR3 has 15 residues. For the CDR3, the DNA is TGTGCCAGCAGCCTCATCGGGGGTACCTACAATGAGCAGTTCTTC. Residues: CASSLIGGTYNEQFF.

This chain uses TRBV7-3 with TRBJ2-1, with 8 bases aligning to TRBD2. The J segment lost 10 bases and the V segment lost 0 bases, leaving 17 bases of the junction unmatched. The CDR3 sequence is 18 residues long. Germline values: CDR1 SGHTA, CDR2 FQGTGA. The CDR3 bases are TGTGCCAGCAGCTTAACGTTCGCCGGCGGGGGGAAGAGGGGGGAGCAGTTCTTC. The encoded protein is CASSLTFAGGGKRGEQFF.

The chain combines TRBV6-1 with TRBJ1-6; TRBD1 aligns across 8 bases. V lost 7 bases to trimming and J lost 2 bases; unmatched junction nucleotides: 4. Germline CDR1 and CDR2: MNHNS and SASEGT. The length of the CDR3 is 15 residues. CDR3 residues: CASTWTGTYNSPLHF. The DNA for the CDR3 is TGTGCCAGCACCTGGACAGGGACCTATAATTCACCCCTCCACTTT.

This chain links TRBV7-9 with TRBJ1-1, with 10 bases aligning to TRBD1. CDR1 and CDR2 from the germline V gene are SEHNR and FQNEAQ (reference sequence). V lost 4 bases to trimming and J lost 1 base; unmatched junction nucleotides: 3. CDR3 length equals 15 residues. CDR3 nucleotides: TGTGCCAGCAGCTCCCGGGACAGGGGGAACACTGAAGCTTTCTTT. Amino acid sequence: CASSSRDRGNTEAFF.

The DNA for the CDR3 is TGTGCCAGCAGCTCCCGACAGGGTGGCTACACCTTC. It encodes CASSSRQGGYTF. The chain carries TRBV7-3 and TRBJ1-2; TRBD1 agrees at 7 bases. CDR1 and CDR2 from the germline V gene are SGHTA and FQGTGA. This CDR3 region has 12 residues. V dropped 4 bases and J dropped 7; count of bases not matched to a gene: 3.

As DNA, the CDR3 is TGCGCCAGCAGCCCACGGGACAGGGGCGCTCCGAACACTGAAGCTTTCTTT. This gives the protein CASSPRDRGAPNTEAFF. The rearrangement uses TRBV5-1 and TRBJ1-1, with TRBD1 identical over 10 bases. From germline, CDR1 is SGHRS and CDR2 YFSETQ. CDR3 length: 17 residues. V lost 4 bases and J lost 1; bases outside the gene matches: 10. Variable domain in full (rest from reference TRBV5-1 and TRBJ1-1): KAGVTQTPRYLIKTRGQQVTLSCSPISGHRSVSWYQQTPGQGLQFLFEYFSETQRNKGNFPGRFSGRQFSNSRSEMNVSTLELGDSALYLCASSPRDRGAPNTEAFFGQGTRLTVV.

V gene TRBV2 combines with J gene TRBJ2-1, with D perhaps TRBD2 (5 bases). Germline V CDR1 and CDR2: SNHLY, FYNNEI. Trimming took off 3 bases at V and 1 base at J, with 7 bases between the two ends. This CDR3 contains 14 residues. The CDR3 DNA reads as TGTGCCAGCAGTGATGGAGGTTCCTACAATGAGCAGTTCTTC. Translating gives CASSDGGSYNEQFF.

This sequence joins TRBV6-1 and TRBJ2-7, with TRBD2 matching over 13 bases. The CDR3 sequence is 13 residues long. After removal of 7 bases from V and 7 bases from J, the junction contained 4 bases not matched to a gene. Per the germline V gene, CDR1 is MNHNS and CDR2 is SASEGT. Here the CDR3 reads CASTRTSGGEQYF. For the CDR3, the DNA is TGTGCCAGCACCAGGACTAGCGGGGGTGAGCAGTACTTC.

The chain is built from TRBV10-3 and TRBJ2-3, with TRBD1 identical over 9 bases. Per germline, CDR1 ENHRY and CDR2 SYGVKD. The CDR3 has 15 amino acids. V shed 2 bases, J shed 4 bases, and the junction held 4 bases outside the gene matches. CDR3 DNA sequence: TGTGCCATCAGTGAGCCGGGACAGGGTTCAGATACGCAGTATTTT. It is translated as CAISEPGQGSDTQYF.